Presented here are 26 T cell receptor beta chains from one specimen sequenced in a study of T cell repertoires in cytomegalovirus infection. TCRdb called the reads again in MiXCR, with one record for every CDR3 protein. Counted here are approximately 1,000,000 distinct CDR3 sequences, roughly 30% occurring once; the ten biggest clones make up about an eighth. Their specific antigens are unknown. The input for sequencing was cultured CD8+ T cells from PBMCs, taken from culture after CMV antigen stimulation. The receptors come from a human donor in good health (CMV status not recorded). Some clones in this sample may be carry-over from other donors' samples.

The chain employs TRBV6-1 and TRBJ1-2; tentative D call: TRBD1 (5 bases). Germline loops: CDR1 MNHNS, CDR2 SASEGT. This CDR3 has 16 amino acids. Trimming cost V 5 bases and J 0 bases, with 16 bases left between them. CDR3 bases: TGTGCCAGCAGTTACGGGGCCCCGGAGGCTAACTATGGCTACACCTTC. Amino acid sequence: CASSYGAPEANYGYTF.

The chain couples TRBV11-2 to TRBJ2-3; the D is unclear. V was pared by 2 bases and J by 0 bases, with 18 bases between. The CDR3 totals 18 residues. CDR1 and CDR2 (germline): SGHAT, FQNNGV. CDR3 nucleotide sequence: TGTGCCAGCAGCTTAAGGTACGGACCTACGACTAGCACAGATACGCAGTATTTT. Protein product: CASSLRYGPTTSTDTQYF.

This clonotype was seen more than once but under ten times. This chain uses TRBV24-1 with TRBJ2-2, with D hard to call. Trimming took 9 bases from V and 1 from J, leaving 8 bases between them. The germline CDR1 and CDR2 sequences are KGHDR and SFDVKD. CDR3 size: 13 residues. CDR3 nucleotide sequence: TGTGCCACCTCTCTGGAGAACACCGGGGAGCTGTTTTTT. This sequence encodes CATSLENTGELFF.

The rearrangement uses TRBV12-3 or TRBV12-4 and TRBJ2-1; 10 positions match TRBD2. The CDR3 runs 16 residues. The V segment lost 3 bases and the J segment 9 bases; nucleotides outside the gene matches: 11. The CDR3 DNA reads as TGTGCCAGCAGTTTTGTGGCTAGCGGGGGCCGGGGTGAGCAGTTCTTC. Amino acid sequence: CASSFVASGGRGEQFF.

This chain links TRBV12-3 or TRBV12-4 with TRBJ1-2; 7 nucleotides align to TRBD1. The CDR3 covers 15 residues. The V and J ends lost 3 bases and 4 bases, in that order; junction bases with no gene match: 8. CDR3 DNA: TGTGCCAGCAGTTTGTCCTTCGGGACAGTCTATGGCTACACCTTC. This gives the protein CASSLSFGTVYGYTF.

J is TRBJ2-3 and V is TRBV4-1; no reliable D call. V shed 6 bases and J shed 4 bases, with 17 bases lying between them. The CDR3 consists of 15 residues. CDR1 MGHRA and CDR2 YSYEKL come from the germline V gene. The CDR3 protein is CASRRLFRSADTQYF. In nucleotides, the CDR3 is TGCGCCAGCAGACGTCTTTTCCGTTCTGCAGATACGCAGTATTTT.

CDR3 residues: CSAHGTAEGEQYV. The CDR3 nucleotides are TGCAGCGCCCACGGGACGGCCGAGGGAGAGCAGTACGTC. This chain joins TRBV29-1 and TRBJ2-7; D possibly uses TRBD1 or TRBD2 (5 bases each). Germline CDR1 reads SQVTM; CDR2 reads ANQGSEA. Trimming shortened V by 7 bases and J by 7 bases, and 20 bases separated the two germline ends. The CDR3 sequence is 13 residues long.

The rearrangement uses TRBV24-1 and TRBJ2-2, with 9 nucleotides matching TRBD1. Trimming at V came to 4 bases and at J to 4 bases, leaving 6 bases not matched to a gene. Germline V CDR1 and CDR2: KGHDR, SFDVKD. The CDR3 is made up of 16 amino acids. The CDR3 coding sequence is TGTGCCACCAGTGACCCGGACAGGGGATCCACCGGGGAGCTGTTTTTT. Encoded protein: CATSDPDRGSTGELFF.

This chain connects TRBV14 to TRBJ1-4, with D hard to call. V lost 0 bases and J lost 0, with 8 bases in between. CDR3 length equals 16 residues. CDR1 and CDR2 from the germline V gene are SGHDN and FVKESK. The CDR3 DNA follows: TGTGCCAGCAGCCAAGATGCGGATGCAACTAATGAAAAACTGTTTTTT. This sequence encodes CASSQDADATNEKLFF.

This clonotype was seen a few times. V usage is TRBV27 and J usage is TRBJ2-1; the match to TRBD2 covers 7 bases. Germline trimming cut 8 bases from V and 5 bases from J; bases unmatched to any gene: 9. The germline V gene encodes CDR1 MNHEY and CDR2 SMNVEV (reference sequence). The CDR3 has 14 residues. DNA for the CDR3: TGTGCCAGCGGAAGCGGGGCCACCGACAATGAGCAGTTCTTC. Protein: CASGSGATDNEQFF.

V usage is TRBV7-9 and J usage is TRBJ2-5, with 9 bases that match TRBD1. V gave up 4 bases and J gave up 5 bases; unmatched junction bases: 14. The CDR3 length is 17 residues. The V gene's germline CDR1 is SEHNR and CDR2 FQNEAQ (reference sequence). CDR3 nucleotide sequence: TGTGCCAGCAGCTCGCCACAGGGGGCGAACATATTTGAGACCCAGTACTTC. It translates to CASSSPQGANIFETQYF.

The chain combines TRBV15 with TRBJ2-7, with 10 positions matching TRBD1. The CDR3 extends over 15 amino acids. Germline V CDR1 and CDR2: LNHNV, YYDKDF (reference sequence). With 0 bases clipped from V and 2 bases from J, the junction kept 1 base outside the gene matches. This chain's CDR3 is CATSRDGTGAYEQYF. Here the CDR3 DNA reads TGTGCCACCAGCAGAGATGGGACAGGGGCCTACGAGCAGTACTTC.

The CDR3 coding sequence is TGTGCCAGCAGTGAATTTGTGGATGGAGCTAACTATGGCTACACCTTC. This codes for CASSEFVDGANYGYTF. The chain uses TRBV25-1 and TRBJ1-2; D gene unclear. The V end lost 1 base, the J end lost 0 bases, and 12 bases lay between the germline ends. The CDR3 contains 16 residues. The germline gives CDR1 MGHDK, CDR2 SYGVNS.

The chain recombines TRBV7-3 with TRBJ1-3; no clear D gene. Germline lookup yields CDR1 SGHTA and CDR2 FQGTGA. CDR3 length: 15 residues. V gave up 3 bases and J gave up 0 bases, with 9 bases separating them. The CDR3 DNA follows: TGTGCCAGCAGCTTGGACTTAACCTCTGGAAACACCATATATTTT. Translation gives CASSLDLTSGNTIYF.

The chain joins TRBV29-1 to TRBJ1-2, with TRBD1 as a possible D gene (5 bases). Germline V gene sequence: CDR1 SQVTM, CDR2 ANQGSEA. The CDR3 sequence is 13 residues long. The V gene lost 2 bases and the J gene lost 4 bases, with 11 bases spanning the gap. The CDR3 DNA sequence: TGCAGCGTTGAAATATACGACAGCTATGGCTACACCTTC. Its translation: CSVEIYDSYGYTF.

Turning to this clonotype: Being one base from a much bigger clone, this may be a read error. J is TRBJ2-2 and V is TRBV11-1, with D unresolved. CDR3 length: 14 amino acids. In germline, CDR1 is SGHAT, CDR2 FQDESV (reference sequence). Here the CDR3 reads CVSSLFSSTGELFF. The CDR3 coding sequence is TGTGTCAGCAGCTTATTTAGCAGTACCGGGGAGCTGTTTTTT. Together with reference TRBV11-1 and TRBJ2-2, the CDR3 gives the full variable domain: EAEVAQSPRYKITEKSQAVAFWCDPISGHATLYWYRQILGQGPELLVQFQDESVVDDSQLPKDRFSAERLKGVDSTLKIQPAELGDSAMYLCVSSLFSSTGELFFGEGSRLTVL.

In this sample, this clonotype turned up many times. This chain joins TRBV24-1 and TRBJ2-3, with 11 bases that match TRBD1. Trimming took 2 bases from V and 0 from J; bases not matched to a gene: 3. The CDR3 extends over 17 amino acids. Germline CDR1 is KGHDR and CDR2 is SFDVKD. The DNA of the CDR3 is TGTGCCACCAGTGATTCCGGACAGGGGGCCAGCACAGATACGCAGTATTTT. Encoded protein: CATSDSGQGASTDTQYF.

This clonotype appeared once. One end of the junction fails to match germline, which may point to a read error. The chain uses TRBV6-1 and TRBJ2-5; D is ambiguous. Germline CDR1 MNHNS, CDR2 SASEGT. The CDR3 covers 16 residues. The CDR3 nucleotides are TGTGCCGGCAGCCCCCTGCCTGTTGGCATCCAAGAGACCCAGTACTTC. Translated, it gives CAGSPLPVGIQETQYF.

A few counts support this clonotype. The V and J genes are TRBV27 and TRBJ2-1; D is undetermined. CDR3 length equals 17 residues. V lost 5 bases to trimming and J lost 0 bases, with 17 bases between them. CDR1 and CDR2 (germline): MNHEY, SMNVEV (reference sequence). The CDR3 here is CASSAPPQVGSYNEQFF. The CDR3 DNA reads as TGTGCCAGCAGTGCGCCCCCCCAGGTAGGCTCCTACAATGAGCAGTTCTTC.

The chain links TRBV12-3 or TRBV12-4 to TRBJ1-5; tentatively, D is TRBD1 (5 bases). The germline V and J ends were trimmed by 7 bases and 4 bases, with 11 bases remaining between them. The CDR3 length is 13 residues. The CDR3 loop reads CASTPGMNQPQHF. Written as DNA, the CDR3 is TGTGCCAGCACCCCAGGGATGAATCAGCCCCAGCATTTT.

This chain links TRBV19 with TRBJ1-2; D not certain. The CDR3 runs 15 residues. V shed 5 bases and J shed 8 bases, with 21 bases lying between them. Per the germline V gene, CDR1 is LNHDA and CDR2 is SQIVND (reference sequence). CDR3 DNA sequence: TGTGCCAGTAGTCTAGGATATAAGTCCCCGAGGGGCTACACCTTC. Protein product: CASSLGYKSPRGYTF.

This clonotype was seen ten or more times. The chain carries TRBV7-8 and TRBJ1-2; unclear D gene. V lost 6 bases, J lost 6 bases, and 8 bases lay in between. The CDR3 runs to 11 residues. Per the germline V gene, CDR1 is SGHVS and CDR2 is FQNEAQ. The CDR3 is CASRGMDGYTF. Written as DNA, the CDR3 is TGTGCCAGCAGGGGGATGGATGGCTACACCTTC.

This clonotype appeared many times. The V and J genes are TRBV7-2 and TRBJ2-3; D perhaps matches TRBD2 (6 bases). The CDR3 extends over 15 amino acids. The germline V gene has CDR1 SGHTA and CDR2 FQGNSA. Trimming took off 5 bases at V and 1 base at J, with 13 bases between the two ends. The CDR3 DNA reads as TGTGCCAGCAGCCACGTCTCGGGGGGCACAGATACGCAGTATTTT. It encodes CASSHVSGGTDTQYF.

This chain uses TRBV7-6 with TRBJ2-5; a possible D gene is TRBD1 (6 bases). V was trimmed by 3 bases and J by 1 base, leaving 15 bases between them. This CDR3 contains 16 residues. Looked up from germline, CDR1 is SGHVS and CDR2 is FNYEAQ. The CDR3: CASSFLVGDTQETQYF. The DNA of the CDR3 is TGTGCCAGCAGCTTTTTGGTAGGGGACACCCAAGAGACCCAGTACTTC.

This clonotype came up many times. This chain joins TRBV12-3 or TRBV12-4 and TRBJ2-1, with 8 bases identical to TRBD2. V gave up 1 base and J gave up 6 bases; unmatched junction bases: 8. The length of the CDR3 is 16 residues. The CDR3 sequence: CASSLGGLVRGNEQFF. The CDR3 DNA reads as TGTGCCAGCAGTTTAGGGGGACTAGTAAGGGGCAATGAGCAGTTCTTC.

The rearrangement links TRBV7-9 to TRBJ1-5; 9 bases line up with TRBD1. Germline lookup yields CDR1 SEHNR and CDR2 FQNEAQ (reference sequence). J was trimmed by 7 bases and V by 5 bases; bases with no gene match: 9. CDR3 length: 15 residues. In DNA form, the CDR3 reads TGTGCCAGCAGCCCCGGGACAGGGAGAGGCCAGCCCCAGCATTTT. Translation gives CASSPGTGRGQPQHF.